This TCR beta chain came from a study of T cell clonotyping in hematopoietic cell transplantation. The time point was: recipient sample about 28 days before transplant, after cytoreduction. Produced via immunoSEQ multiplex PCR; TCRdb's table is partial and in-frame only. The sample yields about 27,000 clones, less than 75% seen once. Study-level points and caveats: At the given depth, recipient repertoires were over 97% de novo clonotypes. Pathologically expanded recipient clonotypes increased progressively from day 30 to day 180 as diversity fell.

CDR1 and CDR2 (germline): MNHNS, SASEGT. The ends lost 4 bases at V and 5 bases at J; junction bases unmatched: 6. The CDR3 runs 15 residues. This clone was counted once. The antigen remains undetermined. The sample consisted of peripheral blood mononuclear cells, taken before stem cell transplant. The chain couples TRBV6-1 to TRBJ1-4, with TRBD1 matching over 8 bases. The source of this sequence is a man aged 45-65 years with myelodysplastic syndrome. Some clones in this sample may be carry-over from other donors' samples. The CDR3 DNA reads as TGTGCCAGCAGTGGGACAGGGCTAGTGAATGAAAAACTGTTTTTT. It yields the protein CASSGTGLVNEKLFF.